The 19 T cell receptor beta chains reported below all come from one sample, sequenced in a study of blood T cell repertoires in COVID-19. The method was immunoSEQ multiplex PCR; TCRdb's version includes in-frame clones alone and lacks a portion of them. Of about 220,000 clones listed, about 80% are singletons. The specimen sequenced was peripheral blood. The receptor set was obtained from a middle-aged woman with active or convalescent COVID-19.

The chain uses TRBV11-2 and TRBJ2-4; 9 bases match TRBD1. The CDR3 consists of 14 residues. CDR1 and CDR2 (germline): SGHAT, FQNNGV. The J segment lost 9 bases and the V segment lost 4 bases, leaving 7 bases of the junction unmatched. The CDR3 sequence is CASSSGRQGVIQYF. The CDR3 region has the DNA TGTGCCAGCAGCTCGGGGAGACAGGGGGTCATTCAGTACTTC. Combining the CDR3 with reference TRBV11-2 and TRBJ2-4 gives the whole variable domain EAGVAQSPRYKIIEKRQSVAFWCNPISGHATLYWYQQILGQGPKLLIQFQNNGVVDDSQLPKDRFSAERLKGVDSTLKIQPAKLEDSAVYLCASSSGRQGVIQYFGAGTRLSVL.

The chain joins TRBV10-2 to TRBJ1-6, with D perhaps matching TRBD1 (6 bases). Trimming left V 4 bases short and J 10 bases short, with 8 bases between. Germline V gene sequence: CDR1 WSHSY, CDR2 SAAADI. This CDR3 is built from 12 residues. This CDR3 is CASSVGASPLHF. DNA of the CDR3: TGCGCCAGCAGTGTGGGGGCGTCACCCCTCCACTTT.

The chain carries TRBV21-1 and TRBJ1-5. TRBV21-1 represents a pseudogene. The CDR3 extends over 15 amino acids. The CDR3 DNA reads as TGTGCCAGCAGCAAGTCACCGCTCGGGGATCAGCCCCAGCATTTT. This translates into CASSKSPLGDQPQHF.

The chain employs TRBV5-1 and TRBJ2-5; the D gene is possibly TRBD1 (6 bases). Germline assignment: CDR1 SGHRS and CDR2 YFSETQ. V was clipped by 0 bases and J by 8 bases, with 8 bases between them. The CDR3 is made up of 12 amino acids. DNA for the CDR3: TGCGCCAGCAGCTTGGCGGACAGTACCCAGTACTTC. Translation gives CASSLADSTQYF.

This CDR3 is CASSYPERQATEAFF. The DNA of the CDR3 is TGTGCCAGCAGTTACCCGGAACGTCAGGCCACTGAAGCTTTCTTT. The chain has TRBV6-5 and TRBJ1-1; D remains ambiguous. Trimming left V 2 bases short and J 4 bases short, with 14 bases between. Germline values: CDR1 MNHEY, CDR2 SVGAGI. The CDR3 is 15 residues long.

V and J are TRBV7-9 and TRBJ1-2; no firm D call. The CDR3 spans 16 residues. Germline V lookup: CDR1 SEHNR, CDR2 FQNEAQ (reference sequence). V was shortened by 0 bases and J by 0 bases, with 11 bases between the two germline ends. CDR3 sequence (DNA): TGTGCCAGCAGCTTAGCGCCGTGGAGGCCTAACTATGGCTACACCTTC. Encoded protein: CASSLAPWRPNYGYTF.

The chain carries TRBV5-5 and TRBJ1-5; 10 bases are shared with TRBD1. V shed 4 bases and J 8 bases; nucleotides not matched to a gene: 9. Germline values: CDR1 SGHKS, CDR2 YYEKEE (reference sequence). CDR3 length: 15 residues. DNA for the CDR3: TGTGCCAGCAGCAAGGGGACAGGGGTTGAGAAGCCCCAGCATTTT. Its protein is CASSKGTGVEKPQHF.

The chain uses TRBV5-1 and TRBJ1-1; TRBD1 might be the D (5 bases). V lost 4 bases to trimming and J lost 5 bases, with 18 bases between them. Germline CDR1 and CDR2: SGHRS and YFSETQ. CDR3 length: 15 residues. CDR3: CASSRGVAAGTEAFF. The CDR3 nucleotides are TGCGCCAGCAGCCGAGGGGTGGCGGCGGGGACTGAAGCTTTCTTT.

This clone was counted once. The chain has TRBV9 and TRBJ2-7; 10 bases match TRBD1. The trim removed 4 bases at V and 3 bases at J, leaving 4 bases unmatched. The CDR3 consists of 14 residues. Germline V gene data show CDR1 as SGDLS and CDR2 as YYNGEE. The CDR3 DNA follows: TGTGCCAGCAGCCCACGGGACAGGGGCTACGAGCAGTACTTC. Amino acids: CASSPRDRGYEQYF.

The chain couples TRBV11-2 to TRBJ1-1; 7 nucleotides align to TRBD1. In germline, CDR1 is SGHAT, CDR2 FQNNGV. This CDR3 is built from 16 residues. The V and J ends lost 1 base and 0 bases, in that order; junction bases with no gene match: 5. The CDR3 DNA reads TGTGCCAGCAGCTTAGGGAGGGGACAGCTGAACACTGAAGCTTTCTTT. Protein product: CASSLGRGQLNTEAFF.

The V call is TRBV3-1 (or the pseudogene TRBV3-2), the J call TRBJ1-2, with 11 bases that match TRBD1. The germline gives CDR1 LGHDT, CDR2 YNNKEL (reference sequence). The CDR3 extends over 16 amino acids. With 2 bases clipped from V and 4 bases from J, the junction kept 6 bases outside the gene matches. The CDR3 is CASSQRSGTGGYGYTF. In nucleotides, the CDR3 is TGTGCCAGCAGCCAAAGATCCGGGACAGGGGGCTATGGCTACACCTTC.

The chain couples TRBV3-1 (or the pseudogene TRBV3-2) to TRBJ1-5; maybe TRBD1 (5 bases). CDR1 is LGHDT and CDR2 is YNNKEL in the germline V gene (reference sequence). V was shortened by 0 bases and J by 4 bases, with 10 bases between the two germline ends. The CDR3 contains 15 residues. CDR3 coding DNA: TGTGCCAGCAGCCAAGATCAACAGGTAAATCAGCCCCAGCATTTT. It is translated as CASSQDQQVNQPQHF.

This chain links TRBV4-1 with TRBJ2-3, with 9 bases matching TRBD1. J lost 3 bases, V lost 4 bases, and 14 bases had no gene match. This CDR3 spans 18 amino acids. Germline CDR1 and CDR2: MGHRA and YSYEKL. The CDR3 is CASSRGDRAGQGTDTQYF. In DNA, the CDR3 is TGCGCCAGCAGCCGGGGCGATAGGGCGGGACAGGGAACAGATACGCAGTATTTT.

The chain carries TRBV7-8 and TRBJ1-2; D is undetermined. V lost 0 bases and J lost 1, with 9 bases in between. Germline V gene lookup returns CDR1 SGHVS and CDR2 FQNEAQ. The CDR3 contains 15 residues. CDR3 residues: CASSLAHGDNYGYTF. CDR3 bases: TGTGCCAGCAGCTTAGCGCACGGGGATAACTATGGCTACACCTTC. The whole variable domain, filled in from reference TRBV7-8 and TRBJ1-2, reads GAGVSQSPRYKVAKRGQDVALRCDPISGHVSLFWYQQALGQGPEFLTYFQNEAQLDKSGLPSDRFFAERPEGSVSTLKIQRTQQEDSAVYLCASSLAHGDNYGYTFGSGTRLTVV.

The chain has TRBV5-1 and TRBJ2-1; D is perhaps TRBD1 (5 bases). V dropped 0 bases and J dropped 5 bases, with 12 bases sitting between them. Germline V gives CDR1 SGHRS, CDR2 YFSETQ. The CDR3 consists of 15 residues. CDR3 DNA sequence: TGCGCCAGCAGCTTGGGGGCAGGGTCCCACAATGAGCAGTTCTTC. As protein: CASSLGAGSHNEQFF.

The V and J genes are TRBV2 and TRBJ1-3; 8 bases agree with TRBD1. Germline V CDR1 and CDR2: SNHLY, FYNNEI. The J segment lost 4 bases and the V segment lost 2 bases, leaving 10 bases of the junction unmatched. The CDR3 sequence is 17 residues long. CDR3 residues: CASSEWGQAVSGNTIYF. The CDR3 coding sequence is TGTGCCAGCAGTGAATGGGGACAGGCGGTCTCCGGAAACACCATATATTTT. Full variable domain (outside the CDR3, taken from reference TRBV2 and TRBJ1-3): EPEVTQTPSHQVTQMGQEVILRCVPISNHLYFYWYRQILGQKVEFLVSFYNNEISEKSEIFDDQFSVERPDGSNFTLKIRSTKLEDSAMYFCASSEWGQAVSGNTIYFGEGSWLTVV.

The rearrangement uses TRBV7-8 and TRBJ2-7; D call uncertain. The CDR3 runs 14 residues. The V gene lost 5 bases and the J gene lost 0 bases, with 11 bases spanning the gap. The germline V gene has CDR1 SGHVS and CDR2 FQNEAQ. This CDR3 is CASSDEVNSYEQYF. In nucleotides, the CDR3 is TGTGCCAGCAGCGACGAGGTCAACTCCTACGAGCAGTACTTC. Full variable domain (missing parts from reference TRBV7-8 and TRBJ2-7): GAGVSQSPRYKVAKRGQDVALRCDPISGHVSLFWYQQALGQGPEFLTYFQNEAQLDKSGLPSDRFFAERPEGSVSTLKIQRTQQEDSAVYLCASSDEVNSYEQYFGPGTRLTVT.

The chain uses TRBV5-8 and TRBJ1-5, with TRBD1 identical over 7 bases. Germline assignment: CDR1 SGHTS and CDR2 YDEGEE. Losses at the gene ends were 1 base for V and 3 bases for J; bases not matched to a gene: 10. The CDR3 spans 17 residues. DNA of the CDR3: TGTGCCAGCAGCTTGAACAAGGGGGCCCTATCCAATCAGCCCCAGCATTTT. Translated, it gives CASSLNKGALSNQPQHF.

The CDR3 region has the DNA TGCGCCAGCAGCCAGACTAGACTAGCGGGGGGCCCCACAGATACGCAGTATTTT. Protein sequence: CASSQTRLAGGPTDTQYF. V is TRBV4-3 and J is TRBJ2-3; TRBD2 agrees at 13 bases. Trimming at V came to 3 bases and at J to 2 bases, leaving 8 bases not matched to a gene. Germline-derived CDR1 and CDR2 are LGHNA and YSLEER. The CDR3 is 18 residues long.